This T cell receptor (beta chain) was identified during a study of shared clonotypes between healthy human individuals. Germline V gene data show CDR1 as SGHNT and CDR2 as YYREEE (reference sequence). The CDR3 runs 16 residues. Trimming at V came to 0 bases and at J to 4 bases, leaving 3 bases not matched to a gene. It was CD45RO-negative cells, positively selected for CCR7, that made up naive CD8 cells, with terminally differentiated effector memory CD45RA+ cells excluded. Generated by immunoSEQ multiplex PCR, the TCRdb table keeps only in-frame clones and is missing some. This sample yields about 1,900,000 clones, of which roughly 95% are seen a single time; 0.95% to 1.5% belongs to the top ten.

What was sequenced was naive CD8+ T cells sorted from blood. This chain links TRBV5-4 with TRBJ2-3; 12 nucleotides agree with TRBD1. The TCR was taken from a young man in good health. CDR3 residues: CASSLVGQGAADTQYF. As DNA, the CDR3 is TGTGCCAGCAGCTTGGTGGGACAGGGGGCTGCAGATACGCAGTATTTT. Full variable domain (missing parts from reference TRBV5-4 and TRBJ2-3): ETGVTQSPTHLIKTRGQQVTLRCSSQSGHNTVSWYQQALGQGPQFIFQYYREEENGRGNFPPRFSGLQFPNYSSELNVNALELDDSALYLCASSLVGQGAADTQYFGPGTRLTVL.